The 7 T cell receptor beta chains presented below share a single source sample, sequenced in a study of blood T cells in healthy people across ages. The second PCR ran about 7 to 12 cycles with a sample-barcoded 5' primer and J-beta primers. Via MiXCR, TCRdb re-called the 5' RACE reads, giving one row per CDR3 protein. This table has 710,000 or so distinct CDR3 sequences, about 30% appearing once. Specimen: blood. These receptors were collected from a woman older than 75 in good health.

This clonotype was recorded many times. The chain uses TRBV30 and TRBJ2-3; 10 bases line up with TRBD2. V lost 2 bases and J lost 4; bases outside the gene matches: 6. Germline CDR1 reads GTSNPN; CDR2 reads SVGIG (reference sequence). The length of the CDR3 is 15 residues. CDR3 sequence (DNA): TGTGCCTGGAGTCCCCAGCGGGGGGGGTCAGATACGCAGTATTTT. Protein: CAWSPQRGGSDTQYF.

The table lists this clonotype with a few counts. The chain uses TRBV12-3 or TRBV12-4 and TRBJ2-7; D not certain. Matching the DNA end better, TRBJ2-5 makes the J call doubtful. The CDR3 is made up of 14 amino acids. In DNA, the CDR3 is TGTGCCAGCAGTTTAACAGCCCTCCGGGAGACCCAGTACTTC. It is translated as CASSLTALRETQYF.

Many counts were recorded for this clonotype. This chain joins TRBV7-9 and TRBJ2-5; 12 bases are shared with TRBD2. Germline CDR1 reads SEHNR; CDR2 reads FQNEAQ (reference sequence). V shed 5 bases and J 2 bases; nucleotides not matched to a gene: 6. The CDR3 is made up of 16 amino acids. The CDR3 sequence is CASSPPLAGGQETQYF. In nucleotides, the CDR3 is TGTGCCAGCAGCCCCCCACTAGCGGGGGGACAAGAGACCCAGTACTTC.

Only a few counts were recorded for this clonotype. The J gene is TRBJ2-2, the V gene TRBV18; 11 nucleotides line up with TRBD1. J gave up 5 bases and V 5 bases, and 4 bases lay outside the gene matches. CDR3 length equals 15 residues. In germline, CDR1 is KGHSH, CDR2 LQKENI. CDR3 amino acids: CASSGQGAGTGELFF. The CDR3 DNA sequence: TGTGCCAGCTCAGGACAGGGGGCCGGAACCGGGGAGCTGTTTTTT.

This clonotype was counted at least ten times. This chain links TRBV27 with TRBJ2-1; 9 nucleotides match TRBD1. The trim removed 5 bases at V and 9 bases at J, leaving 8 bases unmatched. Germline V gives CDR1 MNHEY, CDR2 SMNVEV (reference sequence). CDR3 length: 14 residues. The CDR3 is CASSILGTGIEQFF. In nucleotides, the CDR3 is TGTGCCAGCAGTATCCTGGGGACAGGGATTGAGCAGTTCTTC.

The chain recombines TRBV5-1 with TRBJ1-2, with D perhaps TRBD1 (6 bases). Trimming stripped 4 bases from V and 6 bases from J, with 16 bases between. CDR1 and CDR2 (germline): SGHRS, YFSETQ. The CDR3 contains 14 residues. The CDR3 spells CASSPGATGDGYTF. CDR3 bases: TGCGCCAGCAGCCCTGGCGCGACAGGCGATGGCTACACCTTC. Supplemented by reference TRBV5-1 and TRBJ1-2, the full variable domain reads KAGVTQTPRYLIKTRGQQVTLSCSPISGHRSVSWYQQTPGQGLQFLFEYFSETQRNKGNFPGRFSGRQFSNSRSEMNVSTLELGDSALYLCASSPGATGDGYTFGSGTRLTVV.

This clonotype was seen many times. The gene calls are TRBV5-1 and TRBJ2-7; TRBD1 or TRBD2 may be the D gene (5 bases each). The CDR3 totals 14 residues. V was clipped by 4 bases and J by 5 bases, with 16 bases between them. Germline CDR1 is SGHRS and CDR2 is YFSETQ. Here the CDR3 DNA reads TGCGCCAGCAGCCCGGGACCGGAGCGCCACGAGCAGTACTTC. This encodes CASSPGPERHEQYF.